Given below is one TCR beta chain in context. The PCR had 60 Vbeta and 13 Jbeta primers. Sequencing was performed with immunoSEQ multiplex PCR; in TCRdb, only in-frame clones are kept and a portion is missing. The data show roughly 150,000 clones, around 85% seen once. This record comes from a study of cytomegalovirus exposure and HLA in healthy donors. The CDR3 is 14 residues long. Trimming pared 1 base from V and 6 bases from J, leaving 10 bases between. Germline CDR1 SGHVS, CDR2 FNYEAQ. The specimen sequenced was PBMCs. The receptor was isolated from a male donor in good health and CMV-seronegative. The gene calls are TRBV7-6 and TRBJ2-4; unclear D gene. Here the CDR3 DNA reads TGTGCCAGCAGCTTAGACGCAGGATCAAACATTCAGTACTTC. Translating it yields CASSLDAGSNIQYF.